Below, 5 T cell receptor beta chains from the same sample are listed, as sequenced in a study of blood T cell repertoires in COVID-19. TCRdb keeps only in-frame clones here, not all; method: immunoSEQ multiplex PCR. The data show 60,000 to 90,000 clones, with about nine tenths seen just once and roughly 0.72% held by the top ten. The sample taken for sequencing was peripheral blood. Receptors were obtained from a woman aged 80 or older with acute or convalescent COVID-19.

This clone was recorded once. As DNA, the CDR3 is TGTGCCAGCAGCCCAGGGACAGCGGGTCCGGTAGCTGGGGATGAGCAGTTCTTC. This codes for CASSPGTAGPVAGDEQFF. The V and J genes are TRBV7-3 and TRBJ2-1; weak D call: TRBD1 (7 bases). CDR1 and CDR2 from the germline V gene are SGHTA and FQGTGA. The V end was cut by 5 bases, the J end by 8 bases, with 28 bases between. This CDR3 spans 18 amino acids.

Here the CDR3 DNA reads TGTGCCAGCAGCCAAAGTGGGCCTACAGGGCAGTACTTC. Amino acid sequence: CASSQSGPTGQYF. The V call is TRBV3-1 (or the pseudogene TRBV3-2), the J call TRBJ2-7; D possibly corresponds to TRBD1 (5 bases). Trimming pared 2 bases from V and 9 bases from J, leaving 14 bases between. The CDR3 has 13 amino acids. Germline lookup yields CDR1 LGHDT and CDR2 YNNKEL (reference sequence).

The V call is TRBV19, the J call TRBJ1-5, with 10 bases lining up with TRBD1. The germline CDR1 and CDR2 sequences are LNHDA and SQIVND (reference sequence). This CDR3 has 14 amino acids. J gave up 3 bases and V 8 bases, and 4 bases lay outside the gene matches. The chain's CDR3 is CASGGQGNNQPQHF. CDR3 nucleotides: TGTGCCAGTGGGGGACAGGGGAACAATCAGCCCCAGCATTTT.

The V call is TRBV9, the J call TRBJ2-1; TRBD2 might be the D (6 bases). Looked up from germline, CDR1 is SGDLS and CDR2 is YYNGEE. The V end lost 4 bases, the J end lost 2 bases, and 13 bases lay between the germline ends. The length of the CDR3 is 15 residues. The CDR3 coding sequence is TGTGCCAGCAGCCCGGGACTGATCGCCTACAATGAGCAGTTCTTC. Translated, it gives CASSPGLIAYNEQFF.

This clone was recorded once. V is TRBV7-3 and J is TRBJ2-4, with a possible D match to TRBD1 (5 bases). The CDR3 spans 13 residues. The V end was cut by 4 bases, the J end by 8 bases, with 12 bases between. Germline V gene data show CDR1 as SGHTA and CDR2 as FQGTGA. CDR3 loop: CASSSLPGYIQYF. In nucleotides, the CDR3 is TGTGCCAGCAGCTCCCTTCCAGGGTACATTCAGTACTTC.